This TCR beta chain was identified in a study of molecular identifiers for immune sequencing clone quantification. The CDR3 spans 12 residues. V lost 6 bases, J lost 4 bases, and 2 bases stayed unmatched. CDR1 is DFQATT, CDR2 SNEGSKA, per germline (reference sequence). Each CDR3 protein is one row after TCRdb ran MiXCR on the PCR reads. The data hold around 480,000 distinct CDR3 sequences, with about 21% observed a single time. This clonotype was seen a few times. The V call is TRBV20-1, the J call TRBJ2-3; 9 positions match TRBD2. The sequenced sample consisted of naive CD8+ T cells from blood, with Jurkat cell RNA spiked in. Subset here: FACS-sorted CD8+CD4-CCR7+CD45RA+ naive T cells. The receptor comes from a human donor in good health. Some libraries in this study had Jurkat cell RNA spiked in. The CDR3 DNA sequence: TGCAGTGCAAAGCGGGAGGCAGATACGCAGTATTTT. Translated: CSAKREADTQYF.